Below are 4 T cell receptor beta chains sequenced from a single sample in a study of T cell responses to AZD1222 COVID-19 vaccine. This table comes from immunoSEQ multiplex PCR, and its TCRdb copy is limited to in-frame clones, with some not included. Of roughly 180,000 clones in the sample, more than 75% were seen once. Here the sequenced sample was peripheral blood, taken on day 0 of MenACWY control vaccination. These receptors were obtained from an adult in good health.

CDR3 nucleotides: TGCAGCACGAAGACGGGTGCCTATGGCTACACCTTC. It translates to CSTKTGAYGYTF. V is TRBV29-1 and J is TRBJ1-2; D gene unclear. CDR1 and CDR2 from the germline V gene are SQVTM and ANQGSEA. V lost 8 bases and J lost 4, with 14 bases in between. This CDR3 has 12 amino acids.

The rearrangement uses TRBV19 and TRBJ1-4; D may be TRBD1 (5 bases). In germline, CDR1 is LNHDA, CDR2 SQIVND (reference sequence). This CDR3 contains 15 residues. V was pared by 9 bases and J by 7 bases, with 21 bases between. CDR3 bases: TGTGCCAGCGCTGACGTCGGGGCGCCGGCTGAAAAACTGTTTTTT. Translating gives CASADVGAPAEKLFF.

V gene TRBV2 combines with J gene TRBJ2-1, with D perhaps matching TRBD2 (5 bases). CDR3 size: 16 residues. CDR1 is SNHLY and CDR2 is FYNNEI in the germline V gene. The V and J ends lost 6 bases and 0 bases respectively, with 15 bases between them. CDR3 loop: CASRLVTLSSYNEQFF. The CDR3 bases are TGTGCCAGCAGACTAGTTACCCTTAGCTCCTACAATGAGCAGTTCTTC.

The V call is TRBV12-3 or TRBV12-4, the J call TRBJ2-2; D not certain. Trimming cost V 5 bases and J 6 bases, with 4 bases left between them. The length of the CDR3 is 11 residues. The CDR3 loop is CASSRAGELFF. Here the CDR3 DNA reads TGTGCCAGCAGTAGGGCCGGGGAGCTGTTTTTT.